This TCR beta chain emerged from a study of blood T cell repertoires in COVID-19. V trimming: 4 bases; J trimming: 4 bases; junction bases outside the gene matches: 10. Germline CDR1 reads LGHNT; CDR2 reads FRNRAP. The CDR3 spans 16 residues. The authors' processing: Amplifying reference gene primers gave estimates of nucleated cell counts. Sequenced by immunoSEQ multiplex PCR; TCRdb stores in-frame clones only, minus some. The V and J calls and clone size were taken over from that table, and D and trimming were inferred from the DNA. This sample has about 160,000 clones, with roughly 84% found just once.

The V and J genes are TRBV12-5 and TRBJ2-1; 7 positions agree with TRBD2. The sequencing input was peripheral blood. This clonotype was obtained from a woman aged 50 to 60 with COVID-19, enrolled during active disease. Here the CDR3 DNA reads TGTGCTAGTGGTTCGGCTCTAAGCGGGGTATACAATGAGCAGTTCTTC. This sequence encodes CASGSALSGVYNEQFF.